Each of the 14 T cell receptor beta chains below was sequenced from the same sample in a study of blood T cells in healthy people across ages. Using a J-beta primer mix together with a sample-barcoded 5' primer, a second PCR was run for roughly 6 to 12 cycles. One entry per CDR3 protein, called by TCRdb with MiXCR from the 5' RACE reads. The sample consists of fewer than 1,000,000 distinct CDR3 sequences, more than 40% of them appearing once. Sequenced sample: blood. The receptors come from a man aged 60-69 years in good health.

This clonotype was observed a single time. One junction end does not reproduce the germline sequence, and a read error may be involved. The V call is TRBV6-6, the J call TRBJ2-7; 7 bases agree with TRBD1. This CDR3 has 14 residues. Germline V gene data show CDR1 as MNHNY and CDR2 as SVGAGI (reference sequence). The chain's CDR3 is CGSKSGQFIYEQYF. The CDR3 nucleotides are TGTGGCAGCAAGTCGGGACAGTTTATCTACGAGCAGTACTTC.

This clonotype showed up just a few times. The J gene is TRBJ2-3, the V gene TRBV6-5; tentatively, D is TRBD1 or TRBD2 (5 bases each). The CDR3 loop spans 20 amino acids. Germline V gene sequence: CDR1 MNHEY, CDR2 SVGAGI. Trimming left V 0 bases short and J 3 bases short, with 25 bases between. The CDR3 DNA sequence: TGTGCCAGCAGTTACTCGACTGGTCTCTATTTGGGGCTAGCAACAGATACGCAGTATTTT. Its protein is CASSYSTGLYLGLATDTQYF.

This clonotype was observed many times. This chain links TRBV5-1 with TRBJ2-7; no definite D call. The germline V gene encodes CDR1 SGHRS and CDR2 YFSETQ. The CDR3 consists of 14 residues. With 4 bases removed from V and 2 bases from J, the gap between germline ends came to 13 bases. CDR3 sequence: CASSLPDRPYEQYF. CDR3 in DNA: TGCGCCAGCAGCCTCCCGGACCGACCCTACGAGCAGTACTTC.

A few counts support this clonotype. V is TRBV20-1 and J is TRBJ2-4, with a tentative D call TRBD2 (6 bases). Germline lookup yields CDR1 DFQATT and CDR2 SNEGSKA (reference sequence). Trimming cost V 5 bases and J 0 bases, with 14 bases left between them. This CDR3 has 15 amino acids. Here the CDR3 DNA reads TGCAGTGCTGGGGGACTGAGACTAGCCAAAAACATTCAGTACTTC. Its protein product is CSAGGLRLAKNIQYF.

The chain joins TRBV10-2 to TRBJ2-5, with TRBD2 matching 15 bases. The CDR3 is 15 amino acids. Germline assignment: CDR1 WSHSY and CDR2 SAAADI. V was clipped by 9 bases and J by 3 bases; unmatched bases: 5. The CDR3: CASRGLAGGEETQYF. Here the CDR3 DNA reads TGCGCCAGTAGAGGACTAGCGGGGGGGGAAGAGACCCAGTACTTC.

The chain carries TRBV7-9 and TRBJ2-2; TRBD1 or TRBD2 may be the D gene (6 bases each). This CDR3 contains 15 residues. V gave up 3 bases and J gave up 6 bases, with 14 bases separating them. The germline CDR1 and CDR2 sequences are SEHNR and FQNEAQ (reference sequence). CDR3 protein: CASSFVRGASGELFF. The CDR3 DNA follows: TGTGCCAGCAGCTTCGTGAGGGGGGCCTCCGGGGAGCTGTTTTTT.

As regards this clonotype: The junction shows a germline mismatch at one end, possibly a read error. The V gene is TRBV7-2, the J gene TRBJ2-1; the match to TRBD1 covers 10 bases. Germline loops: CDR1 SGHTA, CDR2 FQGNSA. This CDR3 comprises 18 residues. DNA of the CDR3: TGTGCCAGCAATACACAGGGAGGGGGACAGGGGTGGAGCAATGGGCAGTTCTTC. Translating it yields CASNTQGGGQGWSNGQFF. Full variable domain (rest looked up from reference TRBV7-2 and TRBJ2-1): GAGVSQSPSNKVTEKGKDVELRCDPISGHTALYWYRQSLGQGLEFLIYFQGNSAPDKSGLPSDRFSAERTGGSVSTLTIQRTQQEDSAVYLCASNTQGGGQGWSNGQFFGPGTRLTVL.

CDR3 DNA sequence: TGCAGCGTTGAAGCGGGGGGTGGCCAGCCCCAGCATTTT. This sequence encodes CSVEAGGGQPQHF. The chain joins TRBV29-1 to TRBJ1-5; a weak D match, TRBD1 (5 bases). The CDR3 loop spans 13 amino acids. Germline V lookup: CDR1 SQVTM, CDR2 ANQGSEA. V dropped 1 base and J dropped 7 bases, with 11 bases sitting between them.

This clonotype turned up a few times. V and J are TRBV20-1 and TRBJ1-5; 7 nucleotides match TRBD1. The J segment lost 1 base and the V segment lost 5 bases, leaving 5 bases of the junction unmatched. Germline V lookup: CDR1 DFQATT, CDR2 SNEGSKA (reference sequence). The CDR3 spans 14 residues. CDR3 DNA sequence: TGCAGTGCTCGACAGGGTGCAAGCAATCAGCCCCAGCATTTT. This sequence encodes CSARQGASNQPQHF.

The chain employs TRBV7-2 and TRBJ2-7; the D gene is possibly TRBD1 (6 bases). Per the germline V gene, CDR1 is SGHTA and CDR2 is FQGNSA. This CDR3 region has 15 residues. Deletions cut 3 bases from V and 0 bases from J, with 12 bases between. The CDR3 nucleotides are TGTGCCAGCAGCTTCGGTTCACAGGGCTCCTACGAGCAGTACTTC. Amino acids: CASSFGSQGSYEQYF.

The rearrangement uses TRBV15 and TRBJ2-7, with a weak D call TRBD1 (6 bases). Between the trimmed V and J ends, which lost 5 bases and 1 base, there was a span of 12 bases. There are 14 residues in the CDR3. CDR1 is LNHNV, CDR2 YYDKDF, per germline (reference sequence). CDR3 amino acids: CATSRQTGSYEQYF. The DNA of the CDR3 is TGTGCCACCAGCCGCCAGACAGGTTCCTACGAGCAGTACTTC.

The DNA for the CDR3 is TGCAGTGCTATACCCAGGAGGATTGAAAAACTGTTTTTT. Translating gives CSAIPRRIEKLFF. The rearrangement links TRBV20-1 to TRBJ1-4, with D unclear. CDR3 size: 13 residues. Trimming stripped 4 bases from V and 7 bases from J, with 13 bases between. Germline V gene data show CDR1 as DFQATT and CDR2 as SNEGSKA (reference sequence).

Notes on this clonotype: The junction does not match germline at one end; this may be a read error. CDR3 amino acids: CAGSWGQGGSEAFF. The CDR3 region has the DNA TGTGCCGGCAGCTGGGGACAGGGGGGATCTGAAGCTTTCTTT. V is TRBV5-6 and J is TRBJ1-1; 11 nucleotides line up with TRBD1. The germline CDR1 and CDR2 sequences are SGHDT and YYEEEE. This CDR3 region has 14 residues.

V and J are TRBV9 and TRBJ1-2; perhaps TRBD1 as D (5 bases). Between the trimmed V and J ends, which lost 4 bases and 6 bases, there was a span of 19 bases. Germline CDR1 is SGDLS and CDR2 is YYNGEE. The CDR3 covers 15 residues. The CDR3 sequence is CASSYIVSGRDGYTF. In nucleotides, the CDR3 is TGTGCCAGCAGCTATATAGTGTCGGGACGGGATGGCTACACCTTC.